The entry that follows covers one TCR beta chain sequence. The antigen is undetermined. Making the TCR beta libraries involved quantitative 5'-RACE with molecular barcodes. Each CDR3 protein is one row after TCRdb ran MiXCR on the 5' RACE reads. This sample has approximately 220,000 distinct CDR3 sequences, with about 18% found just once. The data were taken from a study of CD8 T cells in ankylosing spondylitis. The study's findings and limits: There was a TCR beta motif, made of eight highly homologous variants, that appeared characteristic of ankylosing spondylitis blood. Disease-linked clones reportedly concentrated significantly in matched ankylosing spondylitis synovial fluid.

The CDR3 sequence is 13 residues long. In germline, CDR1 is DFQATT, CDR2 SNEGSKA (reference sequence). This chain links TRBV20-1 with TRBJ1-1, with D possibly matching TRBD1 (5 bases). Sequenced material: blood, either unsorted or a sorted T cell fraction (not recorded which). This clonotype was obtained from a male donor with ankylosing spondylitis. Written as DNA, the CDR3 is TGCAGGAGACCGGGACGGGAGAACACTGAAGCTTTCTTT. It codes for CRRPGRENTEAFF.